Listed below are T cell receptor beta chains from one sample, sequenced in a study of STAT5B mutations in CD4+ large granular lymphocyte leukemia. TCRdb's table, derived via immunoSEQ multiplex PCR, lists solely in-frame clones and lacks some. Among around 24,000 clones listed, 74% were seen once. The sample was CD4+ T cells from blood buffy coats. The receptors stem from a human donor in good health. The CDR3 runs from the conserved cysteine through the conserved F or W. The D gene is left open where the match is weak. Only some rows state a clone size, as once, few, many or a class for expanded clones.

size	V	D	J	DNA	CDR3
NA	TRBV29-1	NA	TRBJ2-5	TGCAGCGTCCGTCCCCAAAGAGCCGTACAAGAGACCCAGTACTTC	CSVRPQRAVQETQYF
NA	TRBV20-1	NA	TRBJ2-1	TGCTTGCCCATGCGGGATGAGCAGTTCTTC	CLPMRDEQFF
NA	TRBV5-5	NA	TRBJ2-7	TGTGCCAGCAGCTGGACTGGGATCAGCTATTACTCCTACGAGCAGTACTTC	CASSWTGISYYSYEQYF
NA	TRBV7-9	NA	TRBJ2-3	TGTGCCAGCAGCTTAGGAGGCCAGGGTCGCACAGATACGCAGTATTTT	CASSLGGQGRTDTQYF
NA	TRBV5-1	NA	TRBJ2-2	TGCGCCAGCAGCTTGGCAGCCTTCGGGACCGGGGAGCTGTTTTTT	CASSLAAFGTGELFF
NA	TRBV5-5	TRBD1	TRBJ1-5	TGTGCCAGCAGCCCGACCCCCGGGACAGGGGGTCGTCAGCCCCAGCATTTT	CASSPTPGTGGRQPQHF
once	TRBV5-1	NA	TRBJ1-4	TGCGCCAGCAGCTTGGCAGGGAGGACCGTTAATGAAAAACTGTTTTTT	CASSLAGRTVNEKLFF
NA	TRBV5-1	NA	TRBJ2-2	TGCGCCAGCAGCTTAGTACAGACCACGGGGGAGCTGTTTTTT	CASSLVQTTGELFF
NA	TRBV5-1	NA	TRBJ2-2	TGCGCCAGCAGCGTGTCTAGCGTCGGAACCGGGGAGCTGTTTTTT	CASSVSSVGTGELFF
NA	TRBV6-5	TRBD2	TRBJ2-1	TGTGCCAGCAGAGCGGGAGGTTCGTCCTACAATGAGCAGTTCTTC	CASRAGGSSYNEQFF
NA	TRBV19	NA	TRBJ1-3	TGTGCCAGTGCTCCTCCGGCCTCTGGAAACACCATATATTTT	CASAPPASGNTIYF
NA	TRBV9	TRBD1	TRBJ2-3	TGTGCCAGCAGCACCCGGGACAGGGAGCCCGTTCGGTATTTT	CASSTRDREPVRYF